This T cell receptor (beta chain) was obtained from a study of CD8+CD57+ T cells in acquired aplastic anemia. Study results and limitations: The CD8+ Simpson's diversity of patients and controls was not significantly different.

This clonotype is judged medium-sized. Its target is not known. The germline gives CDR1 SNHLY, CDR2 FYNNEI. The CDR3 contains 13 residues. Trimming shortened V by 9 bases and J by 7 bases, and 13 bases separated the two germline ends. TCR beta VDJ and CDR3 profiling used genomic DNA as template. TCRdb processed the reads anew with MiXCR; each CDR3 protein has one entry. The sample consists of roughly 130,000 distinct CDR3 sequences, about 46% of them appearing once. The sequence derives from a human donor in good health, serving as a control. Sequenced material: sorted CD4+, CD8+, or CD8+CD57+ T cells (not recorded which) from PBMCs. The rearrangement uses TRBV2 and TRBJ1-6, with D possibly matching TRBD1 (6 bases). The CDR3 sequence is CASIVTGNSPLHF. CDR3 in DNA: TGTGCCAGTATAGTAACAGGGAATTCACCCCTCCACTTT.